This is a list of T cell receptor beta chains from one sample in a study of T cell repertoires in cytomegalovirus infection. TCRdb fed the reads into MiXCR, producing one record per CDR3 protein. The sample shows approximately 400,000 distinct CDR3 sequences, approximately 32% of them seen only once. Sequenced input: PBMCs. These receptors all stem from a human donor in good health (CMV status not recorded). Some clones in this sample may be carry-over from other donors' samples. CDR3s include the opening cysteine and the closing phenylalanine or tryptophan. The D gene is left open where the match is weak. Not all rows give a size; the values are once, few, many and, for expanded clones, a class.

clone_size d_call j_call v_call cdr3_nt cdr3_aa
NA TRBD2 TRBJ2-1 TRBV7-3 TGTGCCAGCAGCCACATAGGGCGCGGGGGGGCGAATGAGCAGTTCTTC CASSHIGRGGANEQFF
many TRBD1 TRBJ1-5 TRBV7-2 TGTGCCAGCAGCTTCAGGGGGAATCAGCCCCAGCATTTT CASSFRGNQPQHF
NA NA TRBJ1-5 TRBV15 TGTGCCACCCAGCCTTATTACAATCAGCCCCAGCATTTT CATQPYYNQPQHF
NA TRBD1 TRBJ2-7 TRBV6-6 TGTGCCAGCAGTTACAGGGGGCGCGATGAGCAGTACTTC CASSYRGRDEQYF
few NA TRBJ2-7 TRBV7-6 TGTGCCAGCAGCTTCGCAAGGGCCTACGAGCAGTACTTC CASSFARAYEQYF
NA TRBD1 TRBJ1-5 TRBV4-1 TGCGCCAGCAGCCAAGGGGACAGGGCTAGCAATCAGCCCCAGCATTTT CASSQGDRASNQPQHF
many NA TRBJ2-3 TRBV11-2 TGTGCCAGCAGCTTTAAGAAGCGAGGCACAGATACGCAGTATTTT CASSFKKRGTDTQYF
few TRBD2 TRBJ2-1 TRBV28 TGTGCCAGCAGTTCTAGCGGGGCCCACTACAATGAGCAGTTCTTC CASSSSGAHYNEQFF
NA NA TRBJ1-4 TRBV28 TGTGCCAGCAGCCAATGGGGGGTTGCTGAAAAACTGTTTTTT CASSQWGVAEKLFF
many NA TRBJ2-1 TRBV7-6 TGTGCCAGCAGCGGGGACCCAGGGAGCCTCTACAATGAGCAGTTCTTC CASSGDPGSLYNEQFF
NA NA TRBJ2-3 TRBV6-2/TRBV6-3 TGTGCCAGCAGTTACTCGGCCCCTCGGGCAGATACGCAGTATTTT CASSYSAPRADTQYF
NA NA TRBJ1-2 TRBV19 TGTGCCAGTAGTATGGGGACGGTAAACTATGGCTACACCTTC CASSMGTVNYGYTF
NA TRBD1 TRBJ2-1 TRBV19 TGTGCCACCTCCCCGGACAGGGGCTCCTACAATGAGCAGTTCTTC CATSPDRGSYNEQFF
NA NA TRBJ1-5 TRBV27 TGTGCCAGCACCCCCCTCGGGGGGGCTGCAGGCAATCAGCCCCAGCATTTT CASTPLGGAAGNQPQHF
many TRBD2 TRBJ2-1 TRBV7-2 TGTGCCAGCAGCTTACGGACTAGCTCAGGGAATGAGCAGTTCTTC CASSLRTSSGNEQFF
few NA TRBJ1-2 TRBV4-1 TGCGCCAGCAGCCATGGCGGCAGGGGAGATGGCTACACCTTC CASSHGGRGDGYTF
many NA TRBJ2-2 TRBV7-2 TGTGCCAGCAGGGAGGGGACCGGGGAGCTGTTTTTT CASREGTGELFF
many NA TRBJ1-3 TRBV6-1 TGTGCCAGCAGTTCTACAGGGACCGGAAACACCATATATTTT CASSSTGTGNTIYF